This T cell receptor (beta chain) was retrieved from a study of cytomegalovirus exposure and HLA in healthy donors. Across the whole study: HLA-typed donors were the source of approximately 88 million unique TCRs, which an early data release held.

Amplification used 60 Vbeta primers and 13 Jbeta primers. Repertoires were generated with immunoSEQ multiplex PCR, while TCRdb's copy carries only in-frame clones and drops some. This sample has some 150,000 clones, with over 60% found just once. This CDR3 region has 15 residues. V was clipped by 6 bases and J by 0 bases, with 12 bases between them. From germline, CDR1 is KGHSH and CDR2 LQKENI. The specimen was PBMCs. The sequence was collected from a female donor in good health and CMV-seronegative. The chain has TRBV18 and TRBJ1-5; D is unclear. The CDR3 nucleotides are TGTGCCAGCTCCCCTACCGTTAGTAGCAATCAGCCCCAGCATTTT. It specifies CASSPTVSSNQPQHF.